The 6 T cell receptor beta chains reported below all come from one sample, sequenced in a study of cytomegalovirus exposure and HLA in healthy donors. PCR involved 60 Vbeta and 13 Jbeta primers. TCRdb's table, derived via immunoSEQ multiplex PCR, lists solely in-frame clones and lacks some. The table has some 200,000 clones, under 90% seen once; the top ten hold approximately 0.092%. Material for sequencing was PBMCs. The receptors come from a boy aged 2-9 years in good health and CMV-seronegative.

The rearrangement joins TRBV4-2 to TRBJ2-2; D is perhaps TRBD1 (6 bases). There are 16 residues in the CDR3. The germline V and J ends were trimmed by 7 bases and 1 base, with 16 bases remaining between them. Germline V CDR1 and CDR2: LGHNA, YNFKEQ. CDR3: CASKNMDRRNTGELFF. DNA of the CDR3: TGTGCCAGCAAAAACATGGACAGACGGAACACCGGGGAGCTGTTTTTT.

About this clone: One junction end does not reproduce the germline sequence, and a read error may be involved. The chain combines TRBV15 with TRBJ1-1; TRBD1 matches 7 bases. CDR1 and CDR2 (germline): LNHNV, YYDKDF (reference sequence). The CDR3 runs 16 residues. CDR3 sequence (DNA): TGTGCCACCGGCAGAGAGGAGCCAGGGGGGTTGGCTGAAGCTTTCTTT. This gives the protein CATGREEPGGLAEAFF.

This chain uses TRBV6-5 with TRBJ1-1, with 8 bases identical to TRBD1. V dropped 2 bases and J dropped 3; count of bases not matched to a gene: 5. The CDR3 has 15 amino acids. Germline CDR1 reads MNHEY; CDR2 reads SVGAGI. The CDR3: CASSYQGALDTEAFF. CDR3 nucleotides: TGTGCCAGCAGTTACCAGGGGGCGCTGGACACTGAAGCTTTCTTT.

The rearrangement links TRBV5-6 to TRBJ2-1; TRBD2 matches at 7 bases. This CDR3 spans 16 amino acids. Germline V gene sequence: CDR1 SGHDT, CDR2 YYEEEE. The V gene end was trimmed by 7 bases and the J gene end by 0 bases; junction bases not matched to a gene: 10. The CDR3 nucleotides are TGTGCCAGCGTGACTAGCCATCAGAGCTCCTACAATGAGCAGTTCTTC. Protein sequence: CASVTSHQSSYNEQFF.

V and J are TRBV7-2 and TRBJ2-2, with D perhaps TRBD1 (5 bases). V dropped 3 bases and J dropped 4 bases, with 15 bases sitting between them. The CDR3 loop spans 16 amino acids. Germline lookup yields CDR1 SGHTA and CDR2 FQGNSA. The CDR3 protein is CASSFTGSQGTGELFF. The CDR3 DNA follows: TGTGCCAGCAGCTTTACTGGCTCCCAGGGCACCGGGGAGCTGTTTTTT.

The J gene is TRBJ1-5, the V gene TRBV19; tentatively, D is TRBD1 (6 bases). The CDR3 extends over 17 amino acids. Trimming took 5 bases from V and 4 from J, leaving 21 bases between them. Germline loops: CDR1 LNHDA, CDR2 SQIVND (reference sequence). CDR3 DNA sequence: TGTGCCAGTAGTTTTTCCTCCGGGGGGGCGAAGAATCAGCCCCAGCATTTT. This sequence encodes CASSFSSGGAKNQPQHF.